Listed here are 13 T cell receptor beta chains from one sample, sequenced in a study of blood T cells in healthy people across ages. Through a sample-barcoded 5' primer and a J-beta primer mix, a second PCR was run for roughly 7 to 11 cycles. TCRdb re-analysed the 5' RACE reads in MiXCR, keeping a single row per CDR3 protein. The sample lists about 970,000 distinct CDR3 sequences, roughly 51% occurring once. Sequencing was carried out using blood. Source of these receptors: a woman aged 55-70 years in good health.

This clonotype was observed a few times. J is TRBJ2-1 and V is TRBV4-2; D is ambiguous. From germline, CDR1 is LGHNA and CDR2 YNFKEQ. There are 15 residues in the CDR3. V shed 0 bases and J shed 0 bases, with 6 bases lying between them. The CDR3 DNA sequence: TGTGCCAGCAGCCAAGATGCTGTCTCCTACAATGAGCAGTTCTTC. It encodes CASSQDAVSYNEQFF.

The CDR3 here is CATGGELGYEQYF. As DNA, the CDR3 is TGTGCCACCGGGGGGGAGTTGGGCTACGAGCAGTACTTC. The chain employs TRBV15 and TRBJ2-4; 7 bases align to TRBD2. The J call is in doubt because the DNA end fits TRBJ2-7 better. The CDR3 runs 13 residues. Germline V gives CDR1 LNHNV, CDR2 YYDKDF (reference sequence).

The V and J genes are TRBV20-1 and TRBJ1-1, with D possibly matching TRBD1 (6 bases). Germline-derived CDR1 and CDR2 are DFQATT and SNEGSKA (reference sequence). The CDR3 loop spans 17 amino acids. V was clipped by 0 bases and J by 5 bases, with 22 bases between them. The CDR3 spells CSARDTTGYLRRTEAFF. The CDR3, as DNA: TGCAGTGCTAGAGATACGACAGGCTATTTAAGACGGACTGAAGCTTTCTTT.

The CDR3 reads CASRREQGVAKNIQYF. In DNA form, the CDR3 reads TGTGCCAGCAGGAGGGAGCAAGGGGTAGCCAAAAACATTCAGTACTTC. This chain uses TRBV2 with TRBJ2-4; D possibly uses TRBD1 or TRBD2 (5 bases each). Trimming shortened V by 6 bases and J by 0 bases, and 15 bases separated the two germline ends. The germline V gene has CDR1 SNHLY and CDR2 FYNNEI. The CDR3 is 16 amino acids.

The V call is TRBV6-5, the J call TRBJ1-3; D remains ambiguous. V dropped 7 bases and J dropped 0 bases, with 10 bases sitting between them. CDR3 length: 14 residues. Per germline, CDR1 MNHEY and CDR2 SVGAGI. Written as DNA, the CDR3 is TGTGCCAGCACCGACGGAAGCTCTGGAAACACCATATATTTT. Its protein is CASTDGSSGNTIYF.

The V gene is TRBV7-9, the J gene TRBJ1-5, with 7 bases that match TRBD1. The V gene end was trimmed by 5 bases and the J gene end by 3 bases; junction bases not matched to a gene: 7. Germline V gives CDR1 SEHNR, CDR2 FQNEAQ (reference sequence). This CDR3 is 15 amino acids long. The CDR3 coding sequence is TGTGCCAGCAGCGAGCTGACAGGGTCCAATCAGCCCCAGCATTTT. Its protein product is CASSELTGSNQPQHF.

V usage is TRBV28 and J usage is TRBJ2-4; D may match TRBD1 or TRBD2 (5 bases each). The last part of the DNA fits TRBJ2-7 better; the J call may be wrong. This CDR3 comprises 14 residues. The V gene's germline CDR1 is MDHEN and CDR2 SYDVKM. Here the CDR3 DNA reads TGTGCCAGCAGCCTACCCGGGGCTCACTACGAGCAGTACTTC. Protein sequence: CASSLPGAHYEQYF.

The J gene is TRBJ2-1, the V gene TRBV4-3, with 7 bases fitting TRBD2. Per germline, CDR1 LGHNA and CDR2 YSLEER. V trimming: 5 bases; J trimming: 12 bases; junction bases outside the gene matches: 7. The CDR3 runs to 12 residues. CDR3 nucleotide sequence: TGCGCCAGCAGCAAATGGGGGGGGGGGCAGTTCTTC. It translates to CASSKWGGGQFF.

CDR3 in amino acids: CSARDRVGTDTQYF. The CDR3 nucleotides read TGCAGTGCTAGAGACCGGGTCGGCACAGATACGCAGTATTTT. This chain joins TRBV20-1 and TRBJ2-3; D gene ambiguous. V lost 0 bases to trimming and J lost 1 base, with 8 bases between them. This CDR3 has 14 amino acids. The germline CDR1 and CDR2 sequences are DFQATT and SNEGSKA (reference sequence).

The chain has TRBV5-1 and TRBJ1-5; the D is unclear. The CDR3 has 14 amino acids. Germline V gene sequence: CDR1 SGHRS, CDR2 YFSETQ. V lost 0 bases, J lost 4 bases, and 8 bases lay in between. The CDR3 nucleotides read TGCGCCAGCAGCTTGGTTGGGGAGAATCAGCCCCAGCATTTT. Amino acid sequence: CASSLVGENQPQHF. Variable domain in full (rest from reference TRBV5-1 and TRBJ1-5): KAGVTQTPRYLIKTRGQQVTLSCSPISGHRSVSWYQQTPGQGLQFLFEYFSETQRNKGNFPGRFSGRQFSNSRSEMNVSTLELGDSALYLCASSLVGENQPQHFGDGTRLSIL.

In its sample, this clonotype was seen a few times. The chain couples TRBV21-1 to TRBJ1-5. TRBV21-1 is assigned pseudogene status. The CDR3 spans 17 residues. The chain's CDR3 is CASSKGVPTCSNQPQHF. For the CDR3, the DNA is TGTGCCAGCAGCAAAGGGGTACCGACTTGTAGCAATCAGCCCCAGCATTTT.

In DNA form, the CDR3 reads TGTGCCAGCAGCAAAGACAGGGAGGAGGACAAAAACATTCAGTACTTC. The encoded protein is CASSKDREEDKNIQYF. The rearrangement links TRBV21-1 to TRBJ2-5; TRBD1 was called by the table and not checked on the DNA. The last part of the DNA fits TRBJ2-4 better; the J call may be wrong. TRBV21-1 is listed as a pseudogene. The CDR3 contains 16 residues.

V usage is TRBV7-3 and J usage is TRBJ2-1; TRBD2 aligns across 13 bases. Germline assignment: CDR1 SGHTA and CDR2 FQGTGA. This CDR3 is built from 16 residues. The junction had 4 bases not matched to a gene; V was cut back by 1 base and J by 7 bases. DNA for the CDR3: TGTGCCAGCAGCTTAAGACTAGCGGGAGGAGGTAATGAGCAGTTCTTC. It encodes CASSLRLAGGGNEQFF. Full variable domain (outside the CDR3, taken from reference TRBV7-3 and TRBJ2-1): GAGVSQTPSNKVTEKGKYVELRCDPISGHTALYWYRQSLGQGPEFLIYFQGTGAADDSGLPNDRFFAVRPEGSVSTLKIQRTERGDSAVYLCASSLRLAGGGNEQFFGPGTRLTVL.